The 29 T cell receptor beta chains reported below all come from one sample, sequenced in a study of cytomegalovirus exposure and HLA in healthy donors. The protocol was immunoSEQ multiplex PCR, while the TCRdb copy is restricted to in-frame clones and leaves out a portion. The table shows 110,000 to 150,000 clones, with about 89% occurring only once. The sequencing input was PBMCs. The source is a young man in good health and CMV-seronegative.

The rearrangement uses TRBV10-3 and TRBJ2-3; 7 bases fit TRBD2. Germline V gives CDR1 ENHRY, CDR2 SYGVKD. Trimming removed 6 bases from V and 6 bases from J; junction bases left unmatched: 0. The CDR3 runs to 11 residues. This CDR3 reads CAIRGGDTQYF. The CDR3 nucleotides are TGTGCCATCAGGGGGGGGGATACGCAGTATTTT.

The genes are TRBV5-1 and TRBJ2-5, with 7 bases that match TRBD2. The CDR3 loop spans 15 amino acids. CDR1 is SGHRS, CDR2 YFSETQ, per germline. The V gene end was trimmed by 0 bases and the J gene end by 5 bases; junction bases not matched to a gene: 7. The CDR3, as DNA: TGCGCCAGCAGCTTGGATACAGCGGGGCGGGAGACCCAGTACTTC. The encoded protein is CASSLDTAGRETQYF. Full variable domain (missing parts from reference TRBV5-1 and TRBJ2-5): KAGVTQTPRYLIKTRGQQVTLSCSPISGHRSVSWYQQTPGQGLQFLFEYFSETQRNKGNFPGRFSGRQFSNSRSEMNVSTLELGDSALYLCASSLDTAGRETQYFGPGTRLLVL.

V is TRBV28 and J is TRBJ1-5; TRBD1 matches 8 bases. V lost 2 bases, J lost 3 bases, and 6 bases stayed unmatched. The CDR3 is 16 amino acids. Germline values: CDR1 MDHEN, CDR2 SYDVKM. The CDR3 is CASSLRAGGTNQPQHF. The CDR3 DNA reads TGTGCCAGCAGTTTACGGGCAGGGGGCACCAATCAGCCCCAGCATTTT. Drawing the rest from reference TRBV28 and TRBJ1-5, the complete variable domain is DVKVTQSSRYLVKRTGEKVFLECVQDMDHENMFWYRQDPGLGLRLIYFSYDVKMKEKGDIPEGYSVSREKKERFSLILESASTNQTSMYLCASSLRAGGTNQPQHFGDGTRLSIL.

The chain has TRBV4-1 and TRBJ2-3; maybe TRBD1 (6 bases). This CDR3 has 16 residues. Looked up from germline, CDR1 is MGHRA and CDR2 is YSYEKL. Trimming cost V 3 bases and J 2 bases, with 15 bases left between them. The CDR3 bases are TGCGCCAGCAGCCAGGGACATAATCGGATCACAGATACGCAGTATTTT. Protein sequence: CASSQGHNRITDTQYF.

The V gene is TRBV14, the J gene TRBJ2-3; 8 bases map to TRBD2. The junction had 15 bases not matched to a gene; V was cut back by 0 bases and J by 4 bases. This CDR3 has 19 amino acids. Germline loops: CDR1 SGHDN, CDR2 FVKESK. CDR3 protein: CASSQDIAGTRKKADTQYF. CDR3 nucleotide sequence: TGTGCCAGCAGCCAAGATATAGCCGGGACTAGAAAAAAAGCAGATACGCAGTATTTT.

The chain is built from TRBV11-1 and TRBJ2-7; TRBD2 matches 9 bases. The CDR3 is 15 amino acids. V lost 5 bases, J lost 2 bases, and 7 bases stayed unmatched. The germline gives CDR1 SGHAT, CDR2 FQDESV (reference sequence). Written as DNA, the CDR3 is TGTGCCAGCAGCGATCTAGCGGGGTTCACCTACGAGCAGTACTTC. Its protein product is CASSDLAGFTYEQYF.

The genes are TRBV10-3 and TRBJ2-5; possible D gene TRBD1, 6 bases. The V end lost 6 bases, the J end lost 2 bases, and 10 bases lay between the germline ends. The CDR3 sequence is 13 residues long. Looked up from germline, CDR1 is ENHRY and CDR2 is SYGVKD. CDR3 protein: CAISRDKQETQYF. DNA of the CDR3: TGTGCCATCAGCCGGGACAAACAAGAGACCCAGTACTTC.

The chain combines TRBV9 with TRBJ2-5; maybe TRBD2 (6 bases). This CDR3 has 15 residues. Trimming stripped 0 bases from V and 1 base from J, with 10 bases between. Germline loops: CDR1 SGDLS, CDR2 YYNGEE. Here the CDR3 reads CASSVVAGSQETQYF. In nucleotides, the CDR3 is TGTGCCAGCAGCGTAGTGGCGGGAAGCCAAGAGACCCAGTACTTC. The whole variable domain, remainder taken from reference TRBV9 and TRBJ2-5, is DSGVTQTPKHLITATGQRVTLRCSPRSGDLSVYWYQQSLDQGLQFLIQYYNGEERAKGNILERFSAQQFPDLHSELNLSSLELGDSALYFCASSVVAGSQETQYFGPGTRLLVL.

This chain uses TRBV7-8 with TRBJ2-2, with 11 bases aligning to TRBD1. With 0 bases clipped from V and 6 bases from J, the junction kept 0 bases outside the gene matches. The CDR3 totals 15 residues. Germline V gives CDR1 SGHVS, CDR2 FQNEAQ. The CDR3 here is CASSLAGQGAGELFF. For the CDR3, the DNA is TGTGCCAGCAGCTTAGCGGGACAGGGGGCCGGGGAGCTGTTTTTT.

The genes are TRBV27 and TRBJ2-4; unclear D gene. This CDR3 is built from 15 residues. The V gene lost 4 bases and the J gene lost 1 base, with 11 bases spanning the gap. The germline V gene has CDR1 MNHEY and CDR2 SMNVEV (reference sequence). The CDR3 DNA is TGTGCCAGCAGTTACATAACAGACGCCAAAAACATTCAGTACTTC. Amino acids: CASSYITDAKNIQYF.

This chain connects TRBV15 to TRBJ2-1, with D possibly matching TRBD1 (5 bases). The germline V gene has CDR1 LNHNV and CDR2 YYDKDF (reference sequence). The CDR3 is made up of 16 amino acids. Trimming shortened V by 3 bases and J by 4 bases, and 16 bases separated the two germline ends. For the CDR3, the DNA is TGTGCCACCAGCAGTGGGAATCAGGGCCCTTACAATGAGCAGTTCTTC. Protein product: CATSSGNQGPYNEQFF.

This clone was picked up one time. The CDR3 sequence: CASSQGVQPQHF. Written as DNA, the CDR3 is TGTGCCAGCAGCCAGGGGGTTCAGCCCCAGCATTTT. The chain links TRBV6-6 to TRBJ1-5, with 7 bases aligning to TRBD1. The CDR3 length is 12 residues. Trimming took 6 bases from V and 6 from J; bases not matched to a gene: 2. In germline, CDR1 is MNHNY, CDR2 SVGAGI (reference sequence).

V and J are TRBV5-1 and TRBJ2-1, with 10 bases matching TRBD2. V dropped 2 bases and J dropped 3; count of bases not matched to a gene: 2. The CDR3 runs 15 residues. Germline CDR1 and CDR2: SGHRS and YFSETQ. CDR3 sequence reads: CASSLTSGDYNEQFF. The CDR3 DNA reads as TGCGCCAGCAGCTTAACTAGCGGGGACTACAATGAGCAGTTCTTC.

The genes are TRBV23-1 and TRBJ1-3; 8 bases map to TRBD1. TRBV23-1 is reported as an ORF; its role is uncertain. The CDR3 extends over 18 amino acids. J was trimmed by 0 bases and V by 3 bases; bases with no gene match: 10. The DNA of the CDR3 is TGCGCCAGCAGTCATTCCAGACAGGGGCCATACTCTGGAAACACCATATATTTT. This sequence encodes CASSHSRQGPYSGNTIYF.

This clone occurred a few times. The rearrangement joins TRBV19 to TRBJ2-7; a weak D match, TRBD2 (5 bases). V lost 1 base and J 4 bases, leaving 17 bases between the germline ends. In germline, CDR1 is LNHDA, CDR2 SQIVND (reference sequence). The CDR3 spans 16 residues. CDR3 loop: CASSIGPNAAGYEQYF. In DNA, the CDR3 is TGTGCCAGTAGTATAGGACCAAACGCCGCGGGTTACGAGCAGTACTTC.

The J gene is TRBJ2-2, the V gene TRBV10-2; D is possibly TRBD2 (5 bases). Germline V gives CDR1 WSHSY, CDR2 SAAADI. The CDR3 has 14 residues. Trimming took off 2 bases at V and 3 bases at J, with 7 bases between the two ends. CDR3 residues: CASSEGLYTGELFF. The CDR3 region has the DNA TGCGCCAGCAGTGAGGGACTTTACACCGGGGAGCTGTTTTTT.

V and J are TRBV6-5 and TRBJ1-1; D is undetermined. The CDR3 has 12 amino acids. Germline V CDR1 and CDR2: MNHEY, SVGAGI. V lost 8 bases, J lost 9 bases, and 16 bases lay in between. CDR3 DNA sequence: TGTGCCAGCGGTGTGCGGCCCACAAAAGCTTTCTTT. Encoded protein: CASGVRPTKAFF.

In the case of this clone: One end of the junction does not line up with germline, which may come from a read error. The rearrangement joins TRBV2 to TRBJ1-4, with D unclear. This CDR3 is 15 amino acids long. The germline gives CDR1 SNHLY, CDR2 FYNNEI. The CDR3 region has the DNA TGTGCCAGCAGAGAAGACACCACAACTAATGAAAAACTGTTTTTT. It translates to CASREDTTTNEKLFF.

The CDR3 sequence is CASSLQASGMWPDTQYF. The CDR3 DNA reads TGTGCCAGCAGCTTACAGGCTAGCGGGATGTGGCCAGATACGCAGTATTTT. This chain links TRBV7-9 with TRBJ2-3, with TRBD2 matching 9 bases. The CDR3 has 17 amino acids. The junction had 10 bases not matched to a gene; V was cut back by 2 bases and J by 4 bases. The germline CDR1 and CDR2 sequences are SEHNR and FQNEAQ (reference sequence).

The chain combines TRBV7-8 with TRBJ2-1; TRBD2 matches at 7 bases. This CDR3 spans 16 amino acids. Germline CDR1 is SGHVS and CDR2 is FQNEAQ. Trimming took 2 bases from V and 4 from J; bases not matched to a gene: 8. DNA for the CDR3: TGTGCCAGCAGCTTAACAAGCGGGGTGGGGTACAATGAGCAGTTCTTC. Protein sequence: CASSLTSGVGYNEQFF.

The chain joins TRBV29-1 to TRBJ2-3, with TRBD1 matching over 9 bases. Germline CDR1 reads SQVTM; CDR2 reads ANQGSEA. The CDR3 runs to 13 residues. J was trimmed by 7 bases and V by 3 bases; bases with no gene match: 5. The CDR3 reads CSVEGQGANTQYF. CDR3 coding DNA: TGCAGCGTTGAGGGACAGGGCGCAAATACGCAGTATTTT.

This rearrangement joins TRBV18 to TRBJ2-1; TRBD2 matches at 8 bases. Germline lookup yields CDR1 KGHSH and CDR2 LQKENI. The V and J ends lost 3 bases and 10 bases, in that order; junction bases with no gene match: 8. The CDR3 loop spans 14 amino acids. The CDR3 protein is CASSPPGLVNEQFF. The CDR3 bases are TGTGCCAGCTCACCCCCGGGACTAGTAAACGAGCAGTTCTTC.

The V and J genes are TRBV5-4 and TRBJ2-7, with 7 bases matching TRBD1. J lost 1 base, V lost 1 base, and 17 bases had no gene match. The CDR3 runs to 19 residues. CDR1 and CDR2 (germline): SGHNT, YYREEE (reference sequence). The CDR3 protein is CASSLFVPGTATHSYEQYV. For the CDR3, the DNA is TGTGCCAGCAGCTTGTTCGTGCCCGGGACAGCGACACATTCCTACGAGCAGTACGTC.

This chain joins TRBV2 and TRBJ2-5, with 7 bases matching TRBD2. The CDR3 consists of 14 residues. The J segment lost 7 bases and the V segment lost 4 bases, leaving 9 bases of the junction unmatched. The germline CDR1 and CDR2 sequences are SNHLY and FYNNEI. As DNA, the CDR3 is TGTGCCAGCAGTGTGGGGGGGTGGCGTGGGACCCAGTACTTC. It yields the protein CASSVGGWRGTQYF.

This rearrangement joins TRBV5-1 to TRBJ2-1, with 14 bases matching TRBD2. The CDR3 is 16 residues long. CDR1 and CDR2 (germline): SGHRS, YFSETQ. V lost 4 bases to trimming and J lost 2 bases; unmatched junction nucleotides: 2. The CDR3 spells CASSRTSGRPYNEQFF. The CDR3 DNA follows: TGCGCCAGCAGCCGGACTAGCGGGAGGCCCTACAATGAGCAGTTCTTC.

The genes are TRBV9 and TRBJ2-2; 12 bases align to TRBD1. The CDR3 sequence is 17 residues long. The germline CDR1 and CDR2 sequences are SGDLS and YYNGEE. The trim removed 3 bases at V and 7 bases at J, leaving 10 bases unmatched. CDR3: CASSANRDRGLVGELFF. The CDR3 DNA is TGTGCCAGCAGCGCGAACCGGGACAGGGGGCTTGTCGGGGAGCTGTTTTTT.

V is TRBV7-9 and J is TRBJ2-7, with 9 bases matching TRBD1. The CDR3 is 15 amino acids. V lost 4 bases and J lost 5; bases outside the gene matches: 9. Germline lookup yields CDR1 SEHNR and CDR2 FQNEAQ (reference sequence). In DNA, the CDR3 is TGTGCCAGCAGCTCTATGGACAGGGGTATCCACGAGCAGTACTTC. Translated: CASSSMDRGIHEQYF.

The chain links TRBV13 to TRBJ2-3; TRBD2 might be the D (7 bases). This CDR3 has 16 amino acids. CDR1 PRHDT and CDR2 FYEKMQ come from the germline V gene (reference sequence). The V end was cut by 1 base, the J end by 6 bases, with 17 bases between. The CDR3 spells CASSLVGGPDTDTQYF. For the CDR3, the DNA is TGTGCCAGCAGCTTAGTCGGGGGGCCGGATACGGATACGCAGTATTTT.

The V and J genes are TRBV6-4 and TRBJ1-5; TRBD1 matches 10 bases. With V trimmed by 8 bases and J by 1 base, 11 bases remained unmatched. The CDR3 covers 17 residues. CDR1 MRHNA and CDR2 SNTAGT come from the germline V gene. The CDR3 reads CASPPRTGGYSNQPQHF. The CDR3 coding sequence is TGTGCCAGCCCTCCGCGGACAGGGGGGTACAGCAATCAGCCCCAGCATTTT.